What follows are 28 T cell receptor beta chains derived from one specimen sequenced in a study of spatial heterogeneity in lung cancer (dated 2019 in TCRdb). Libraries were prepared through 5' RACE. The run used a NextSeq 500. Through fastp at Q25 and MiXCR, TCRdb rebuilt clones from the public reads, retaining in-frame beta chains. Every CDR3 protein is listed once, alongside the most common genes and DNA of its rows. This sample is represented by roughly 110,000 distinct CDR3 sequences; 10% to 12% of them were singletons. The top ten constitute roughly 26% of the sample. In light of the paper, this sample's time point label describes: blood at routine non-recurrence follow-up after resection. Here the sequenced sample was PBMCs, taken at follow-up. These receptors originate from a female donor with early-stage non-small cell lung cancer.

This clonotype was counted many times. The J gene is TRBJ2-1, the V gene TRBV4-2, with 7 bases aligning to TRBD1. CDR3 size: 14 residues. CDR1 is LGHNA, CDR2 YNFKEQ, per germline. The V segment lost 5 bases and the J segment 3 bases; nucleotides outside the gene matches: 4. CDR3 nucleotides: TGTGCCAGCAGCTTGTCAGGGGGCTACAATGAGCAGTTCTTC. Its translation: CASSLSGGYNEQFF.

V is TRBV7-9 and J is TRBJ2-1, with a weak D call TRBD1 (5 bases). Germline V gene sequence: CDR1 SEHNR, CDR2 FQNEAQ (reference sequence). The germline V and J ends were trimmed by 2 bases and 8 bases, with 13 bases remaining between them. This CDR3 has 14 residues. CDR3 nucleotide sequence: TGTGCCAGCAGCTTAAACCAGGGTGGGGATGAGCAGTTCTTC. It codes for CASSLNQGGDEQFF.

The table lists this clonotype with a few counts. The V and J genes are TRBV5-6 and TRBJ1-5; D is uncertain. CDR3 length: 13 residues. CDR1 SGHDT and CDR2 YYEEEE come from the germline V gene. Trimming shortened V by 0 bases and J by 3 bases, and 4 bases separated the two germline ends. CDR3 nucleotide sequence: TGTGCCAGCAGCTTGGGAGACAATCAGCCCCAGCATTTT. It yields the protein CASSLGDNQPQHF.

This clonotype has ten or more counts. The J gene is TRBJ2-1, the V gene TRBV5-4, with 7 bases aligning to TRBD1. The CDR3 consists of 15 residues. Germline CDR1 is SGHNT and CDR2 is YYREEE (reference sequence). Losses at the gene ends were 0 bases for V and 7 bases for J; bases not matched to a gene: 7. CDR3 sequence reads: CASSLEGARRNEQFF. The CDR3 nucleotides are TGTGCCAGCAGCTTGGAGGGGGCGCGTCGTAATGAGCAGTTCTTC.

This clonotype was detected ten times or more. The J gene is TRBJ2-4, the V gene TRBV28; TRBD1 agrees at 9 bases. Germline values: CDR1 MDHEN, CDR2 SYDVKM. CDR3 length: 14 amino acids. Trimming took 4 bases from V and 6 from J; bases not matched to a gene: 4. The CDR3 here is CASSSWDRVNIQYF. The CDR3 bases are TGTGCCAGCAGTTCCTGGGACAGGGTAAACATTCAGTACTTC.

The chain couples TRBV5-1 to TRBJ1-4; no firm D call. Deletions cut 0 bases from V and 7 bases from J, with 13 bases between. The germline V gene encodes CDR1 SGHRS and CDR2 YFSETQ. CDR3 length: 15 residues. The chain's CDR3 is CASSLGSGRAEKLFF. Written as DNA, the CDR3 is TGCGCCAGCAGCTTGGGATCCGGTCGGGCTGAAAAACTGTTTTTT.

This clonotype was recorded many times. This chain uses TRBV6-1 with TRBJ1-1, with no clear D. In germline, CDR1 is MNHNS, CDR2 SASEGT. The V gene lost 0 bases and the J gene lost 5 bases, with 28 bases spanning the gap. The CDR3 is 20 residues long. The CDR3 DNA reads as TGTGCCAGCAGTGAAGCCCCCATATTCTGGCCGGGGAGGGATAGGACTGAAGCTTTCTTT. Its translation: CASSEAPIFWPGRDRTEAFF.

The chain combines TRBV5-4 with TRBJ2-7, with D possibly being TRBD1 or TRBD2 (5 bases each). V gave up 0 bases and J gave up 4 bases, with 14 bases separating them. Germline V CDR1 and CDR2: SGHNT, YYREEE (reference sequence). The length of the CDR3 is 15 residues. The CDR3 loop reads CASSLGGTRSYEQYF. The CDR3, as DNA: TGTGCCAGCAGCTTGGGAGGGACCCGGAGTTACGAGCAGTACTTC.

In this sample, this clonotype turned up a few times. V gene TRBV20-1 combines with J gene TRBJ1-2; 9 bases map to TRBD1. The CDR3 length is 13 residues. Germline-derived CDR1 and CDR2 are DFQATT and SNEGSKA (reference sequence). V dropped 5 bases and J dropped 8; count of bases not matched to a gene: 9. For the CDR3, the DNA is TGCAGTGCTCAGAGGGACAGGGTTGGAGGCTACACCTTC. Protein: CSAQRDRVGGYTF.

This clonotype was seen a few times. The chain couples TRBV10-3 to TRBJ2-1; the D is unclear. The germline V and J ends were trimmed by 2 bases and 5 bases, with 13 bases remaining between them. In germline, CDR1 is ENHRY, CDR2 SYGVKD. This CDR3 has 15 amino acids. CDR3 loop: CAISEGGTPDNEQFF. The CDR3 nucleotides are TGTGCCATCAGTGAGGGTGGAACTCCCGACAATGAGCAGTTCTTC.

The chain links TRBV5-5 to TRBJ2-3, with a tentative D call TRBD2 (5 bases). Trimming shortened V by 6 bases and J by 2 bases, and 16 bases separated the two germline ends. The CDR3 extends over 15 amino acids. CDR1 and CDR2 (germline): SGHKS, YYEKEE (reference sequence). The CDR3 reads CASIALGSNTDTQYF. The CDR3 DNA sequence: TGTGCCAGCATCGCCTTGGGGAGTAACACAGATACGCAGTATTTT.

The CDR3 here is CSVDRLAGARNIQYF. The CDR3 nucleotides read TGCAGCGTTGACCGACTAGCGGGAGCGAGAAACATTCAGTACTTC. The chain employs TRBV29-1 and TRBJ2-4, with TRBD2 matching over 12 bases. Germline V gives CDR1 SQVTM, CDR2 ANQGSEA. This CDR3 has 15 amino acids. After removal of 3 bases from V and 6 bases from J, the junction contained 6 bases not matched to a gene.

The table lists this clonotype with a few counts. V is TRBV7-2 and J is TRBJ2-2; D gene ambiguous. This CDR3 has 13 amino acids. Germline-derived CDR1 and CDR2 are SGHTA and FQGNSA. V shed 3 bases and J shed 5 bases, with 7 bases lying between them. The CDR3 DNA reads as TGTGCCAGCAGCTTTTTGGGGACCGGGGAGCTGTTTTTT. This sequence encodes CASSFLGTGELFF.

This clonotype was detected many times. CDR3 in DNA: TGTGCCAGTAGTGTCGCCGCGGGAAGCACAGATACGCAGTATTTT. Its translation is CASSVAAGSTDTQYF. The chain combines TRBV19 with TRBJ2-3; weak D call: TRBD2 (6 bases). This CDR3 spans 15 amino acids. Trimming stripped 5 bases from V and 0 bases from J, with 12 bases between. Per the germline V gene, CDR1 is LNHDA and CDR2 is SQIVND (reference sequence).

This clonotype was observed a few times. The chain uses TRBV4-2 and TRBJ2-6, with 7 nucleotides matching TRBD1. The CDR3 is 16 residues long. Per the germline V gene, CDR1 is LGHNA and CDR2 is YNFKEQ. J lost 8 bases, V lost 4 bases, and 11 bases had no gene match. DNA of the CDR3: TGTGCCAGCAGCCTCGATCGGACAGGCCGAACCAACGTCCTGACTTTC. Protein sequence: CASSLDRTGRTNVLTF.

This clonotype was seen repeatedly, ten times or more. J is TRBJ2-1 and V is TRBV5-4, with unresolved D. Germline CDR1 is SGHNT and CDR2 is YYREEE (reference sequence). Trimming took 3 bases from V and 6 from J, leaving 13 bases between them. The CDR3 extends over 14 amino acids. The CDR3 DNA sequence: TGTGCCAGCAGCTCCCCAAAACGGGTCAATGAGCAGTTCTTC. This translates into CASSSPKRVNEQFF.

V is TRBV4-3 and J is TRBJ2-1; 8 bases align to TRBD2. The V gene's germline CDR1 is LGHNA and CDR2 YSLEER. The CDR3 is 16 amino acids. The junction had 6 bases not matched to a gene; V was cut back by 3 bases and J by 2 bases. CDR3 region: CASSHVGGRTYNEQFF. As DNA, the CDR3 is TGCGCCAGCAGCCATGTCGGCGGGAGGACCTACAATGAGCAGTTCTTC.

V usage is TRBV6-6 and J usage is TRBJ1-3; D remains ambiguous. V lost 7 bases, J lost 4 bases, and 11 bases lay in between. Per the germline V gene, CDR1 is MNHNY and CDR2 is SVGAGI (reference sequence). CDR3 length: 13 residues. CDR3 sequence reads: CASKEGGGNTIYF. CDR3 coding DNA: TGTGCCAGCAAAGAGGGTGGGGGAAACACCATATATTTT.

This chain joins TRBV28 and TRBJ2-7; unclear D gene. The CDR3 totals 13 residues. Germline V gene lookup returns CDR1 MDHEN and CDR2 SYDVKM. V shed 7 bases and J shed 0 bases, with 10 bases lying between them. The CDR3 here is CASIPSGSYEQYF. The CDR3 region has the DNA TGTGCCAGCATTCCCTCTGGCTCCTACGAGCAGTACTTC.

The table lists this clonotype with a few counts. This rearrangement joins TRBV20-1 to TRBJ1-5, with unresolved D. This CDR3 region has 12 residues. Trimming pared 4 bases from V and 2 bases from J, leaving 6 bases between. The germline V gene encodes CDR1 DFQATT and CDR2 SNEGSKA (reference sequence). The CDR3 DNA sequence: TGCAGTGCTACAGACGGCAATCAGCCCCAGCATTTT. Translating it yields CSATDGNQPQHF.

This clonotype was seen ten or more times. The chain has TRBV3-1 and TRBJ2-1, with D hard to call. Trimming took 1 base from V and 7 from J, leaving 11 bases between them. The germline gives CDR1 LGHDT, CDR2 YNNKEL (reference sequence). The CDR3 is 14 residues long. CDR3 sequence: CASSQAAQVNEQFF. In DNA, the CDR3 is TGTGCCAGCAGCCAAGCGGCCCAGGTAAATGAGCAGTTCTTC.

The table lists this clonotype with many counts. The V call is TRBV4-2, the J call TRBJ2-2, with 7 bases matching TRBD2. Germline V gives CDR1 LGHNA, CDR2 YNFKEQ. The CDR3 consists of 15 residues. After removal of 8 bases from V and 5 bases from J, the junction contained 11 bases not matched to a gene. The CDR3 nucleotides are TGTGCCAGCGCTCCCGACGGGAGGCGGACCGGGGAGCTGTTTTTT. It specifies CASAPDGRRTGELFF.

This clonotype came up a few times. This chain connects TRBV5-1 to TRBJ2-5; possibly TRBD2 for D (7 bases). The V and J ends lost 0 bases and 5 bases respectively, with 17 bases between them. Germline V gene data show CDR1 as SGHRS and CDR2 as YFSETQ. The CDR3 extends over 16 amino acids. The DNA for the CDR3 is TGCGCCAGCAGCTTGGCTGCCAGCGGGACAATTGAGACCCAGTACTTC. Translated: CASSLAASGTIETQYF.

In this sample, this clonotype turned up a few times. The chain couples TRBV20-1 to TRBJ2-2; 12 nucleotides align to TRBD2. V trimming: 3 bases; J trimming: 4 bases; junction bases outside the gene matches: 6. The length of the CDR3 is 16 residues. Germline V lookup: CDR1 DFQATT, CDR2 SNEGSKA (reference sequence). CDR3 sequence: CSARRLAGDPTGELFF. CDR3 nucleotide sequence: TGCAGTGCTAGGAGACTAGCGGGAGACCCCACCGGGGAGCTGTTTTTT.

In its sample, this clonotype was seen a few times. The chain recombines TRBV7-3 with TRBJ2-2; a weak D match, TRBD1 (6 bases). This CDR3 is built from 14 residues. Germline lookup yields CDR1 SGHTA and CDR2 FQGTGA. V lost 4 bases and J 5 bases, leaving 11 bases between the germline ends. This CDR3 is CASSSDSGTGELFF. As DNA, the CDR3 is TGTGCCAGCAGCTCGGACAGTGGAACCGGGGAGCTGTTTTTT.

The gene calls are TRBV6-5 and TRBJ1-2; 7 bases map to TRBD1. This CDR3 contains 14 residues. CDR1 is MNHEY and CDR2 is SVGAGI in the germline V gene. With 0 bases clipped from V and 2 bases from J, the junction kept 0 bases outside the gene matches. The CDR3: CASSYSGQNYGYTF. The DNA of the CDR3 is TGTGCCAGCAGTTACTCGGGACAGAACTATGGCTACACCTTC.

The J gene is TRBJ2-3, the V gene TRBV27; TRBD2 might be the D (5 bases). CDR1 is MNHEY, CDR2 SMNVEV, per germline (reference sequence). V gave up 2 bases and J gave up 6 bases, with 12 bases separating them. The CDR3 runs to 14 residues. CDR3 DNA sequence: TGTGCCAGCAGTTTAGCGGGTCCGGGGGATACGCAGTATTTT. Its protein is CASSLAGPGDTQYF.

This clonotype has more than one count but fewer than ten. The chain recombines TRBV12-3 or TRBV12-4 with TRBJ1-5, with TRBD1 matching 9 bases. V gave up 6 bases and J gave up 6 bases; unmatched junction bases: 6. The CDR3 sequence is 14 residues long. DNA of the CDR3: TGTGCCAGCAGCAAAACAGGGGGCGGTCAGCCCCAGCATTTT. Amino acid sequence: CASSKTGGGQPQHF.